This paragraph covers one T cell receptor beta chain sequence. Its antigen is unidentified. This specimen comes from a study of cytomegalovirus exposure and HLA in healthy donors. Regarding the study as a whole: Cytomegalovirus status was reportedly diagnosed by the classifier with high sensitivity and specificity.

Libraries were prepared by immunoSEQ multiplex PCR; TCRdb keeps only in-frame clonotypes and omits some of them. The sample has 90,000 or so clones, about 85% seen once. CDR1 and CDR2 from the germline V gene are MNHEY and SMNVEV (reference sequence). V was clipped by 3 bases and J by 0 bases; unmatched bases: 5. This CDR3 has 16 residues. The sample was PBMCs. The source is a man aged 18 to 30 in good health and CMV-seropositive. The rearrangement joins TRBV27 to TRBJ2-1; 7 bases match TRBD2. The CDR3 region is CASSFAAGVSYNEQFF. Here the CDR3 DNA reads TGTGCCAGCAGTTTCGCGGCGGGGGTCTCCTACAATGAGCAGTTCTTC.